This T cell receptor beta chain was obtained from a study of Graves' ophthalmopathy and Graves' hyperthyroidism. Germline V gives CDR1 SGHTA, CDR2 FQGNSA. The V and J ends lost 8 bases and 2 bases, in that order; junction bases with no gene match: 5. The CDR3 length is 14 residues. Study-level findings and limits: Thyroid clonotypes that were expanded above 0.001 frequency mostly also appeared in blood.

People with hyperthyroidism were aged 18 to 65 and newly diagnosed, under 2 months' duration. Comments on this clonotype: Its matching antigen is unknown.

TCR beta CDR3 regions were amplified from RNA transcripts. Scientists carried out first-round RT-PCR using HTBI primers and then a second-round multiplex PCR. From the multiplex PCR reads, TCRdb called clonotypes with MiXCR, one entry per CDR3 protein. Altogether about 1.2 million distinct CDR3 sequences are present, about 40% being singletons, with the ten largest covering 11%. The gene calls are TRBV7-2 and TRBJ2-3; 9 bases line up with TRBD2. This TCR was recovered from an adult man with Graves' hyperthyroidism. The sample was peripheral blood or thyroid tissue (not recorded which). CDR3 sequence reads: CASSGLANTDTQYF. In DNA form, the CDR3 reads TGTGCCAGCTCAGGACTAGCGAACACAGATACGCAGTATTTT.